The entry below gives a single T cell receptor beta chain sequence along with its context. The data originate from a study of blood T cell repertoires in COVID-19. Background on the study: Donors in the United States, Italy and Spain gave samples during acute or convalescent COVID-19. T cells, B-cell-depleted T cells, or PBMCs supplied cDNA or gDNA.

Authors' data handling: How many nucleated cells were present was estimated from reference gene primer amplification. Sequenced by immunoSEQ multiplex PCR; TCRdb stores in-frame clones only, minus some. V and J calls and clone size are as listed in that table; D and trimming were resolved from the DNA. The sample has hundreds of thousands of clones, roughly 89% seen once. The CDR3 covers 15 residues. The germline V gene has CDR1 SGHRS and CDR2 YFSETQ. The germline V and J ends were trimmed by 2 bases and 4 bases, with 13 bases remaining between them. Cohort placement rested on clinical history that participants reported themselves.

This sequence originates from a woman between 18 and 29 years old with acute COVID-19. The sample consisted of PBMCs or T cells enriched from blood (not recorded which). The chain links TRBV5-1 to TRBJ1-5; D perhaps matches TRBD1 (5 bases). CDR3 region: CASSFGSGGNQPQHF. CDR3 DNA: TGCGCCAGCAGCTTTGGGAGCGGGGGAAATCAGCCCCAGCATTTT.